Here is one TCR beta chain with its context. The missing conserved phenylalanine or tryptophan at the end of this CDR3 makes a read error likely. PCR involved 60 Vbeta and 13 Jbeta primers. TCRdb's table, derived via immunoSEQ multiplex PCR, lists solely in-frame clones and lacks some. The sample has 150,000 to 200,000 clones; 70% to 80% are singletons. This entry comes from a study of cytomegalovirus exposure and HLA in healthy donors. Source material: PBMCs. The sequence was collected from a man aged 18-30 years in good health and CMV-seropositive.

The CDR3 sequence is CASSEREGFSPLHL. The CDR3 region has the DNA TGTGCCAGCAGTGAGAGGGAGGGATTTTCACCCCTCCACCTT. V gene TRBV6-5 combines with J gene TRBJ1-6; D gene ambiguous. V was pared by 5 bases and J by 9 bases, with 14 bases between. The CDR3 sequence is 14 residues long. The germline V gene encodes CDR1 MNHEY and CDR2 SVGAGI.